These 21 T cell receptor beta chains share one sample of origin, sequenced in a study of T cell repertoires in cytomegalovirus infection. From the reads, TCRdb called clonotypes with MiXCR, one entry per CDR3 protein. The table records roughly 310,000 distinct CDR3 sequences, under 20% of them present only once. Sequencing was performed on PBMCs. The receptors shown here come from a human donor in good health (CMV status not recorded). Some clones in this sample may be carry-over from other donors' samples.

Many counts were recorded for this clonotype. The chain joins TRBV7-2 to TRBJ1-5, with D perhaps TRBD1 (5 bases). The CDR3 consists of 13 residues. Per germline, CDR1 SGHTA and CDR2 FQGNSA. Trimming took 4 bases from V and 7 from J, leaving 11 bases between them. Here the CDR3 reads CASSWGTGQPQHF. CDR3 nucleotide sequence: TGTGCCAGCAGCTGGGGGACGGGCCAGCCCCAGCATTTT.

V usage is TRBV20-1 and J usage is TRBJ1-2; 9 nucleotides match TRBD1. The length of the CDR3 is 17 residues. From germline, CDR1 is DFQATT and CDR2 SNEGSKA (reference sequence). V gave up 2 bases and J gave up 5 bases; unmatched junction bases: 15. The CDR3 protein is CSARTPQQGAGGYGYTF. In nucleotides, the CDR3 is TGCAGTGCTAGAACTCCTCAACAGGGGGCAGGAGGATATGGCTACACCTTC.

This clonotype was detected only a few times. V usage is TRBV5-5 and J usage is TRBJ2-5; 8 bases map to TRBD1. V shed 0 bases, J shed 6 bases, and the junction held 10 bases outside the gene matches. Germline values: CDR1 SGHKS, CDR2 YYEKEE (reference sequence). The CDR3 totals 16 residues. For the CDR3, the DNA is TGTGCCAGCAGCTTGGGGGCAGGGGGCCTGATGAAGACCCAGTACTTC. This gives the protein CASSLGAGGLMKTQYF.

The chain joins TRBV4-1 to TRBJ2-7; TRBD1 matches 9 bases. The CDR3 spans 15 residues. The germline V gene has CDR1 MGHRA and CDR2 YSYEKL. Germline trimming cut 8 bases from V and 3 bases from J; bases unmatched to any gene: 11. The CDR3 bases are TGCGCCAGCTTGGGGCCGGGACAGGGAGGCTACGAGCAGTACTTC. Translation: CASLGPGQGGYEQYF.

J is TRBJ2-2 and V is TRBV7-8; 7 positions match TRBD2. The germline CDR1 and CDR2 sequences are SGHVS and FQNEAQ. With V trimmed by 6 bases and J by 6 bases, 7 bases remained unmatched. The CDR3 has 14 residues. The CDR3 nucleotides read TGTGCCAGCAGTCACGGCGCGGGGGCCGGGGAGCTGTTTTTT. Translating it yields CASSHGAGAGELFF. Filled out from reference TRBV7-8 and TRBJ2-2, the complete variable domain reads GAGVSQSPRYKVAKRGQDVALRCDPISGHVSLFWYQQALGQGPEFLTYFQNEAQLDKSGLPSDRFFAERPEGSVSTLKIQRTQQEDSAVYLCASSHGAGAGELFFGEGSRLTVL.

This clonotype was recorded many times. The CDR3 loop reads CAISGSIGGLNSGANVLTF. DNA for the CDR3: TGTGCCATCAGTGGTTCAATAGGAGGGTTAAACTCTGGGGCCAACGTCCTGACTTTC. The chain combines TRBV10-3 with TRBJ2-6, with D possibly matching TRBD2 (6 bases). CDR1 is ENHRY, CDR2 SYGVKD, per germline. CDR3 length equals 19 residues. V was pared by 4 bases and J by 0 bases, with 19 bases between.

The chain is built from TRBV5-1 and TRBJ1-6, with D possibly being TRBD1 (6 bases). Germline-derived CDR1 and CDR2 are SGHRS and YFSETQ. This CDR3 is built from 10 residues. V was clipped by 8 bases and J by 9 bases, with 6 bases between them. The CDR3 DNA reads as TGCGCCAGGACAGGTTCACCCCTCCACTTT. It is translated as CARTGSPLHF.

The sample holds a few counts of this clonotype. V is TRBV7-9 and J is TRBJ1-6, with D uncertain. Trimming took off 5 bases at V and 10 bases at J, with 6 bases between the two ends. Germline CDR1 and CDR2: SEHNR and FQNEAQ (reference sequence). CDR3 size: 11 residues. The CDR3 nucleotides are TGTGCCAGCAGCGGGTCCTCACCCCTCCACTTT. It encodes CASSGSSPLHF.

This clonotype occurred many times. The chain joins TRBV6-2 or TRBV6-3 to TRBJ2-7; TRBD1 aligns across 8 bases. CDR3 size: 16 residues. From germline, CDR1 is MNHEY and CDR2 SVGEGT. The V and J ends lost 4 bases and 0 bases, in that order; junction bases with no gene match: 8. The CDR3 coding sequence is TGTGCCAGCAGTTTCTCGGACAGGGCCCCCTCCTACGAGCAGTACTTC. It yields the protein CASSFSDRAPSYEQYF.

This clonotype was detected a few times. The chain has TRBV5-8 and TRBJ1-5; 10 bases line up with TRBD1. The CDR3 is 15 amino acids. Germline V CDR1 and CDR2: SGHTS, YDEGEE. With V trimmed by 4 bases and J by 3 bases, 4 bases remained unmatched. The CDR3 sequence: CASSAGTGDNQPQHF. The CDR3 nucleotides are TGTGCCAGCAGCGCAGGGACAGGGGACAATCAGCCCCAGCATTTT.

The chain combines TRBV11-1 with TRBJ2-2; no clear D gene. CDR1 is SGHAT and CDR2 is FQDESV in the germline V gene (reference sequence). Deletions cut 3 bases from V and 1 base from J, with 6 bases between. The CDR3 extends over 14 amino acids. Here the CDR3 DNA reads TGTGCCAGCAGCTTCTTTAAGAACACCGGGGAGCTGTTTTTT. Its translation: CASSFFKNTGELFF.

There are a few counts of this clonotype. The V gene is TRBV27, the J gene TRBJ1-3; D call uncertain. From germline, CDR1 is MNHEY and CDR2 SMNVEV (reference sequence). The CDR3 has 16 residues. Trimming removed 2 bases at V and 0 bases at J, with 11 bases between. Here the CDR3 DNA reads TGTGCCAGCAGTTTAAAGGAATTACACTCTGGAAACACCATATATTTT. This sequence encodes CASSLKELHSGNTIYF.

This clonotype was seen at least ten times. This chain links TRBV12-3 or TRBV12-4 with TRBJ1-1, with 7 bases fitting TRBD1. This CDR3 contains 13 residues. After removal of 4 bases from V and 10 bases from J, the junction contained 9 bases not matched to a gene. The CDR3 protein is CASSWKQGIGAFF. In nucleotides, the CDR3 is TGTGCCAGCAGTTGGAAACAGGGGATAGGAGCTTTCTTT.

The chain has TRBV4-1 and TRBJ1-1, with a weak D call TRBD1 (5 bases). Looked up from germline, CDR1 is MGHRA and CDR2 is YSYEKL. V was shortened by 4 bases and J by 1 base, with 10 bases between the two germline ends. The CDR3 is made up of 14 amino acids. In DNA form, the CDR3 reads TGCGCCAGCAGCCTACAGGAAACGAACACTGAAGCTTTCTTT. Protein product: CASSLQETNTEAFF.

This clonotype was recorded many times. The genes are TRBV12-3 or TRBV12-4 and TRBJ1-1; TRBD1 aligns across 12 bases. The CDR3 has 19 residues. The J segment lost 3 bases and the V segment lost 8 bases, leaving 19 bases of the junction unmatched. CDR3 coding DNA: TGTGCCAGCCGCCCTATCGGTGGGACAGGGGGCCGTTTGGACACTGAAGCTTTCTTT. It encodes CASRPIGGTGGRLDTEAFF.

This clonotype was counted many times. The J gene is TRBJ2-3, the V gene TRBV7-2; 7 positions match TRBD1. This CDR3 contains 14 residues. Losses at the gene ends were 9 bases for V and 3 bases for J; bases not matched to a gene: 9. Germline CDR1 SGHTA, CDR2 FQGNSA. CDR3 loop: CARSRGGETDTQYF. The CDR3 DNA reads as TGTGCCAGGTCGAGAGGGGGCGAGACAGATACGCAGTATTTT.

V is TRBV18 and J is TRBJ1-3; the D gene is possibly TRBD1 (5 bases). Trimming left V 3 bases short and J 5 bases short, with 8 bases between. The CDR3 consists of 13 residues. From germline, CDR1 is KGHSH and CDR2 LQKENI. CDR3 sequence (DNA): TGTGCCAGCTCACCGCGGGGCAGAAACACCATATATTTT. Its protein product is CASSPRGRNTIYF.

The table lists this clonotype with a few counts. The rearrangement uses TRBV4-1 and TRBJ1-5, with a weak D call TRBD1 (6 bases). CDR1 MGHRA and CDR2 YSYEKL come from the germline V gene. Trimming took off 3 bases at V and 0 bases at J, with 12 bases between the two ends. This CDR3 is built from 16 residues. This CDR3 is CASSHPGTYSNQPQHF. CDR3 nucleotide sequence: TGCGCCAGCAGCCACCCCGGGACATATAGCAATCAGCCCCAGCATTTT.

The CDR3 nucleotides read TGTGCCAGCAGCCACGGACAGGGAGTGACAGATACGCAGTATTTT. Translating it yields CASSHGQGVTDTQYF. This chain joins TRBV4-2 and TRBJ2-3, with 8 bases that match TRBD1. Germline assignment: CDR1 LGHNA and CDR2 YNFKEQ. Losses at the gene ends were 3 bases for V and 3 bases for J; bases not matched to a gene: 5. The CDR3 runs to 15 residues.

At least ten counts were recorded for this clonotype. This chain joins TRBV13 and TRBJ2-1, with 13 bases aligning to TRBD2. CDR3 length: 18 amino acids. Germline-derived CDR1 and CDR2 are PRHDT and FYEKMQ (reference sequence). J lost 8 bases, V lost 6 bases, and 16 bases had no gene match. CDR3 region: CASSSELAGGLGMHEQFF. In DNA, the CDR3 is TGTGCCAGCAGTTCCGAACTAGCGGGGGGGCTCGGGATGCATGAGCAGTTCTTC.

This clonotype was recorded a few times. The CDR3 DNA reads TGTGCCATCAGTAGGCAGGTCGAGGAGCTCTATGGCTACACCTTC. It codes for CAISRQVEELYGYTF. This chain links TRBV10-3 with TRBJ1-2; D remains ambiguous. The CDR3 runs 15 residues. V lost 5 bases and J 4 bases, leaving 17 bases between the germline ends. The V gene's germline CDR1 is ENHRY and CDR2 SYGVKD.